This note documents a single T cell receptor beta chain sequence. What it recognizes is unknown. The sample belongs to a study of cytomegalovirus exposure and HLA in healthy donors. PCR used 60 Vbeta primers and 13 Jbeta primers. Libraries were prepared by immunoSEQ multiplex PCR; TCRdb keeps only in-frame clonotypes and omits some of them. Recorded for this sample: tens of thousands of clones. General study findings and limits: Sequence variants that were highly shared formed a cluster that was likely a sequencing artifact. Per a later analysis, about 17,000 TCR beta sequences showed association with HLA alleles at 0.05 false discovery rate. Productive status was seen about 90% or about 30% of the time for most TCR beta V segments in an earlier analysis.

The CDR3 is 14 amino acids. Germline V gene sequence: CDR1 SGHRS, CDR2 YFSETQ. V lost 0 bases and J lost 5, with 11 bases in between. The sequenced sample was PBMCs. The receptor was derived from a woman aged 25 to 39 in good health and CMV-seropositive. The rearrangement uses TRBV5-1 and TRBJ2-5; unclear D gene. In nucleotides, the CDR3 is TGCGCCAGCAGCTTGGGAGTCCTCGGGGAGACCCAGTACTTC. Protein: CASSLGVLGETQYF.